These 28 T cell receptor beta chains were all obtained from the same sample, sequenced in a study of CD8 T cells in Susac syndrome. Reverse transcription of about 0.45 to 1 ug RNA used random hexamers. Each CDR3 protein is one row after TCRdb ran MiXCR on the immunoSEQ multiplex PCR reads. The table shows about 300,000 distinct CDR3 sequences, with around nine tenths occurring only once. Sequencing was done on a sample of CD8+ T cells from PBMCs. The receptors originated from a human donor with multiple sclerosis.

The rearrangement links TRBV29-1 to TRBJ2-3, with 10 bases fitting TRBD2. The CDR3 loop spans 14 amino acids. Germline assignment: CDR1 SQVTM and CDR2 ANQGSEA. V was pared by 8 bases and J by 1 base, with 6 bases of the junction left unmatched. The CDR3 loop reads CSSNLAGGTDTQYF. Here the CDR3 DNA reads TGCAGCTCCAATCTAGCGGGGGGCACAGATACGCAGTATTTT.

The V call is TRBV10-3, the J call TRBJ2-3; 8 bases map to TRBD2. V shed 4 bases, J shed 1 base, and the junction held 10 bases outside the gene matches. Per germline, CDR1 ENHRY and CDR2 SYGVKD. CDR3 length equals 17 residues. The CDR3 region is CAISGVAGPHRTDTQYF. The CDR3 nucleotides read TGTGCCATCAGTGGGGTAGCGGGGCCACATCGCACAGATACGCAGTATTTT.

The chain couples TRBV4-3 to TRBJ1-1; TRBD1 might be the D (6 bases). This CDR3 comprises 17 residues. V was clipped by 1 base and J by 4 bases, with 19 bases between them. Germline V CDR1 and CDR2: LGHNA, YSLEER. This CDR3 is CASSQAPAGAIPTEAFF. DNA for the CDR3: TGCGCCAGCAGCCAAGCCCCGGCAGGGGCGATCCCCACTGAAGCTTTCTTT.

V is TRBV20-1 and J is TRBJ2-1, with D perhaps TRBD2 (8 bases). Trimming pared 3 bases from V and 5 bases from J, leaving 20 bases between. Per germline, CDR1 DFQATT and CDR2 SNEGSKA (reference sequence). CDR3 length: 16 amino acids. The DNA for the CDR3 is TGCAGTGCTAGGGGACTAGACAGGGTATTTCACAATGAGCAGTTCTTC. Protein product: CSARGLDRVFHNEQFF.

The rearrangement links TRBV27 to TRBJ2-7, with D possibly matching TRBD2 (5 bases). Trimming took 5 bases from V and 6 from J, leaving 14 bases between them. CDR3 length equals 13 residues. Per the germline V gene, CDR1 is MNHEY and CDR2 is SMNVEV (reference sequence). CDR3 sequence: CASSTYTRSEQYF. The DNA of the CDR3 is TGTGCCAGCAGTACTTATACTAGGAGCGAGCAGTACTTC.

The chain joins TRBV27 to TRBJ1-5; D remains unclear. The CDR3 is made up of 15 amino acids. CDR1 and CDR2 (germline): MNHEY, SMNVEV (reference sequence). Trimming cost V 6 bases and J 5 bases, with 17 bases left between them. CDR3 bases: TGTGCCAGCAGGGCTCTCCTGGGGATGTATCAGCCCCAGCATTTT. Translating it yields CASRALLGMYQPQHF.

The V call is TRBV4-3, the J call TRBJ2-3; 8 bases map to TRBD1. The CDR3 is 17 amino acids. Germline lookup yields CDR1 LGHNA and CDR2 YSLEER. J lost 3 bases, V lost 3 bases, and 11 bases had no gene match. Here the CDR3 reads CASSHRWQGAPTDTQYF. As DNA, the CDR3 is TGCGCCAGCAGCCATCGATGGCAGGGGGCACCAACAGATACGCAGTATTTT.

The rearrangement uses TRBV4-3 and TRBJ2-1, with D possibly TRBD2 on 5 matching bases. Looked up from germline, CDR1 is LGHNA and CDR2 is YSLEER. The CDR3 has 15 residues. Trimming left V 3 bases short and J 3 bases short, with 12 bases between. CDR3 sequence reads: CASSHEGGLYNEQFF. For the CDR3, the DNA is TGCGCCAGCAGCCATGAGGGCGGGCTCTACAATGAGCAGTTCTTC.

This sequence joins TRBV27 and TRBJ1-4; 9 nucleotides line up with TRBD1. Germline V gives CDR1 MNHEY, CDR2 SMNVEV (reference sequence). The CDR3 length is 14 residues. The V gene end was trimmed by 7 bases and the J gene end by 12 bases; junction bases not matched to a gene: 12. In DNA form, the CDR3 reads TGTGCCAGCAAGGGTTGGGGACAGGGTACCGAACTGTTTTTT. Its translation: CASKGWGQGTELFF.

The chain links TRBV28 to TRBJ2-7, with 8 nucleotides matching TRBD1. Germline V lookup: CDR1 MDHEN, CDR2 SYDVKM. This CDR3 has 14 residues. With V trimmed by 6 bases and J by 5 bases, 9 bases remained unmatched. DNA for the CDR3: TGTGCCAGCAGAATGACAGGGGACGTCCACGAGCAGTACTTC. Encoded protein: CASRMTGDVHEQYF.

The gene calls are TRBV23-1 and TRBJ1-4; possibly TRBD1 for D (6 bases). TRBV23-1 falls under the ORF class, with uncertain function. Deletions cut 10 bases from V and 1 base from J, with 19 bases between. The CDR3 has 16 residues. In DNA form, the CDR3 reads TGCGCCACCATCAAATTCGACAGGAGAACTAATGAAAAACTGTTTTTT. It encodes CATIKFDRRTNEKLFF.

The chain carries TRBV28 and TRBJ1-2; tentative D call: TRBD1 (6 bases). Germline CDR1 reads MDHEN; CDR2 reads SYDVKM. The length of the CDR3 is 16 residues. The germline V and J ends were trimmed by 2 bases and 0 bases, with 13 bases remaining between them. In DNA, the CDR3 is TGTGCCAGCAGTTTAGAGGGGGGTTCTGCTAACTATGGCTACACCTTC. Its translation is CASSLEGGSANYGYTF.

The rearrangement links TRBV5-4 to TRBJ2-1; possible D gene TRBD2, 6 bases. Germline CDR1 SGHNT, CDR2 YYREEE (reference sequence). The CDR3 totals 14 residues. Trimming shortened V by 2 bases and J by 6 bases, and 12 bases separated the two germline ends. The CDR3 region is CASSFAGNSNEQFF. In nucleotides, the CDR3 is TGTGCCAGCAGCTTTGCGGGGAACTCCAATGAGCAGTTCTTC.

The V gene is TRBV20-1, the J gene TRBJ2-1, with 8 nucleotides matching TRBD2. This CDR3 comprises 14 residues. Per germline, CDR1 DFQATT and CDR2 SNEGSKA (reference sequence). With V trimmed by 0 bases and J by 12 bases, 10 bases remained unmatched. In DNA, the CDR3 is TGCAGTGCTAGAGACGGAGCGGGAGAGGTGTCGCAGTTCTTC. Translated, it gives CSARDGAGEVSQFF.

This chain joins TRBV23-1 and TRBJ2-2; TRBD2 matches at 7 bases. TRBV23-1 is flagged as an ORF with uncertain function. The CDR3 contains 17 residues. Trimming took 0 bases from V and 7 from J; bases not matched to a gene: 11. CDR3 sequence reads: CASSQSGRDDGGGELFF. The CDR3 DNA reads as TGCGCCAGCAGTCAATCAGGGAGGGATGATGGTGGCGGGGAGCTGTTTTTT.

This clonotype occurred once. This chain joins TRBV14 and TRBJ2-1; D uncertain. This CDR3 is built from 16 residues. Germline V gene lookup returns CDR1 SGHDN and CDR2 FVKESK. The germline V and J ends were trimmed by 4 bases and 0 bases, with 13 bases remaining between them. Written as DNA, the CDR3 is TGTGCCAGCAGCCCCCCTAGAAAGCCCTCCTACAATGAGCAGTTCTTC. Translated, it gives CASSPPRKPSYNEQFF.

This rearrangement joins TRBV20-1 to TRBJ1-2; D unclear. Germline loops: CDR1 DFQATT, CDR2 SNEGSKA (reference sequence). CDR3 length: 12 residues. The V end lost 3 bases, the J end lost 3 bases, and 8 bases lay between the germline ends. Here the CDR3 DNA reads TGCAGTGCTAGCACGTCAGACTATGGCTACACCTTC. As protein: CSASTSDYGYTF.

This rearrangement joins TRBV15 to TRBJ2-7; possibly TRBD2 for D (6 bases). Trimming took 6 bases from V and 2 from J, leaving 14 bases between them. Per germline, CDR1 LNHNV and CDR2 YYDKDF (reference sequence). This CDR3 has 14 amino acids. The CDR3 DNA follows: TGTGCCACCAGAGTCGGGAGAGGAACCTACGAGCAGTACTTC. Translated, it gives CATRVGRGTYEQYF.

This sequence joins TRBV27 and TRBJ2-7; 7 bases align to TRBD2. This CDR3 comprises 16 residues. Germline CDR1 reads MNHEY; CDR2 reads SMNVEV (reference sequence). Germline trimming cut 4 bases from V and 2 bases from J; bases unmatched to any gene: 11. This CDR3 reads CASSSMSGTTAYEQYF. For the CDR3, the DNA is TGTGCCAGCAGTTCGATGTCCGGGACTACCGCCTACGAGCAGTACTTC.

This sequence joins TRBV24-1 and TRBJ2-1; 12 positions agree with TRBD2. Trimming removed 3 bases from V and 5 bases from J; junction bases left unmatched: 10. The germline gives CDR1 KGHDR, CDR2 SFDVKD. This CDR3 contains 18 residues. The CDR3 coding sequence is TGTGCCACCAGTGATCGGCCGCAACGGACTAGCGGGGACAATGAGCAGTTCTTC. Its translation is CATSDRPQRTSGDNEQFF.

The CDR3 sequence: CASSLALTGRTEAFF. The DNA for the CDR3 is TGTGCCAGCAGCTTGGCCCTGACAGGCCGGACTGAAGCTTTCTTT. The V gene is TRBV11-2, the J gene TRBJ1-1, with D maybe TRBD1 (6 bases). V lost 3 bases and J lost 5, with 16 bases in between. Germline values: CDR1 SGHAT, CDR2 FQNNGV. The CDR3 extends over 15 amino acids. Full variable domain (rest looked up from reference TRBV11-2 and TRBJ1-1): EAGVAQSPRYKIIEKRQSVAFWCNPISGHATLYWYQQILGQGPKLLIQFQNNGVVDDSQLPKDRFSAERLKGVDSTLKIQPAKLEDSAVYLCASSLALTGRTEAFFGQGTRLTVV.

This rearrangement joins TRBV18 to TRBJ2-3; D ambiguous. Per germline, CDR1 KGHSH and CDR2 LQKENI. V was shortened by 0 bases and J by 1 base, with 8 bases between the two germline ends. The CDR3 loop spans 15 amino acids. CDR3 residues: CASSPPQARTDTQYF. The CDR3 region has the DNA TGTGCCAGCTCACCACCCCAGGCCCGCACAGATACGCAGTATTTT.

The chain recombines TRBV27 with TRBJ2-2; D possibly corresponds to TRBD2 (5 bases). The CDR3 covers 16 residues. Trimming stripped 2 bases from V and 3 bases from J, with 13 bases between. Germline CDR1 and CDR2: MNHEY and SMNVEV (reference sequence). The CDR3 nucleotides are TGTGCCAGCAGTTTAATTGGGTTCGGGGACACCGGGGAGCTGTTTTTT. Translating gives CASSLIGFGDTGELFF.

The chain uses TRBV13 and TRBJ2-1, with a weak D call TRBD2 (5 bases). Germline values: CDR1 PRHDT, CDR2 FYEKMQ (reference sequence). CDR3 length: 15 amino acids. Trimming stripped 2 bases from V and 5 bases from J, with 13 bases between. The CDR3 loop is CASSLFVLANNEQFF. The CDR3 bases are TGTGCCAGCAGCTTATTCGTGCTAGCTAACAATGAGCAGTTCTTC.

This clonotype has just one count. This chain links TRBV19 with TRBJ2-7; tentative D call: TRBD2 (5 bases). V was clipped by 7 bases and J by 0 bases, with 10 bases between them. Germline values: CDR1 LNHDA, CDR2 SQIVND (reference sequence). The CDR3 runs 13 residues. The CDR3 coding sequence is TGTGCCAGTAAGGACGGGAACTCCTACGAGCAGTACTTC. Translation gives CASKDGNSYEQYF.

The chain uses TRBV7-9 and TRBJ2-1; a possible D gene is TRBD2 (6 bases). Germline V gene lookup returns CDR1 SEHNR and CDR2 FQNEAQ (reference sequence). V was clipped by 5 bases and J by 8 bases, with 16 bases between them. The CDR3 length is 14 residues. The CDR3 reads CASSRTKGSDEQFF. CDR3 DNA sequence: TGTGCCAGCAGCCGGACTAAGGGGAGCGATGAGCAGTTCTTC.

The J gene is TRBJ2-2, the V gene TRBV9; 9 positions match TRBD1. Unmatched junction bases numbered 4, after V lost 1 base and J lost 0 bases. The CDR3 is 17 residues long. The germline CDR1 and CDR2 sequences are SGDLS and YYNGEE. The DNA for the CDR3 is TGTGCCAGCAGCGTACCAACAGGGGGCACGAACACCGGGGAGCTGTTTTTT. Amino acid sequence: CASSVPTGGTNTGELFF.

The rearrangement joins TRBV30 to TRBJ2-7; D call uncertain. V lost 7 bases and J lost 2, with 18 bases in between. CDR3 length: 14 amino acids. CDR1 GTSNPN and CDR2 SVGIG come from the germline V gene (reference sequence). CDR3 DNA: TGTGCCTCAACGGACGAAAAGGCCACCTACGAGCAGTACTTC. Residues: CASTDEKATYEQYF. Combining the CDR3 with reference TRBV30 and TRBJ2-7 gives the whole variable domain SQTIHQWPATLVQPVGSPLSLECTVEGTSNPNLYWYRQAAGRGLQLLFYSVGIGQISSEVPQNLSASRPQDRQFILSSKKLLLSDSGFYLCASTDEKATYEQYFGPGTRLTVT.